This T cell receptor (beta chain) is from a study of blood T cell repertoires in COVID-19. Sequencing was performed with immunoSEQ multiplex PCR; in TCRdb, only in-frame clones are kept and a portion is missing. This table has under 250,000 clones, roughly four fifths appearing once. In its sample, this clone was seen a few times. This receptor was taken from a woman aged 70-85 years with acute or convalescent COVID-19. The sample was peripheral blood.

Here the CDR3 reads CATRRQGDNSPLHF. CDR3 in DNA: TGTGCCACACGACGACAGGGCGATAATTCACCCCTCCACTTT. The rearrangement joins TRBV10-3 to TRBJ1-6, with 7 positions matching TRBD1. CDR1 is ENHRY, CDR2 SYGVKD, per germline. The V segment lost 10 bases and the J segment 5 bases; nucleotides outside the gene matches: 8. The CDR3 totals 14 residues.